This T cell receptor (beta chain) was retrieved from a study of blood T cell repertoires in COVID-19. Study overall: Sites across the United States, Italy and Spain contributed samples from acute and convalescent COVID-19. T cells, B-cell-depleted T cells, or PBMCs provided the cDNA or gDNA that served as material.

Original data processing: Scientists estimated how many nucleated cells there were by amplifying reference gene primers. TCRdb keeps only in-frame clones here, not all; method: immunoSEQ multiplex PCR. The V and J calls and clone size were taken over from that table, and D and trimming were inferred from the DNA. The sample lists about 440,000 clones, about 89% seen once, with around 4.4% in the top ten. CDR1 and CDR2 from the germline V gene are MGHRA and YSYEKL. With 3 bases clipped from V and 0 bases from J, the junction kept 4 bases outside the gene matches. The CDR3 length is 17 residues. The source of this sequence is a woman aged 30 to 39 with acute or convalescent COVID-19. The J gene is TRBJ2-6, the V gene TRBV4-1; 8 bases are shared with TRBD1. Sequenced sample: peripheral blood. CDR3 loop: CASSHGQGSSGANVLTF. CDR3 nucleotide sequence: TGCGCCAGCAGCCATGGACAGGGAAGCTCTGGGGCCAACGTCCTGACTTTC.